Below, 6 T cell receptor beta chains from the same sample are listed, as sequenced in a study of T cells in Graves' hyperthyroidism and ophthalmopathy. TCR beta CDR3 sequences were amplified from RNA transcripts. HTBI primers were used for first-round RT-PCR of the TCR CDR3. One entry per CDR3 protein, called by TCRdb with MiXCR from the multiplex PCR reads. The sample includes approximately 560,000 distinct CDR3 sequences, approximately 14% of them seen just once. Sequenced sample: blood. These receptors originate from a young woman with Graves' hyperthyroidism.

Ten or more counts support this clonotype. CDR3 coding DNA: TGTGCCAGCAGCCAACAGCCCCCCCGAGGGAGTAGCACAGATACGCAGTATTTT. Translation: CASSQQPPRGSSTDTQYF. The chain uses TRBV3-2 and TRBJ2-3; the table's TRBD2 call for D was not verified on the DNA. TRBV3-2 is given as a pseudogene. The CDR3 length is 18 residues.

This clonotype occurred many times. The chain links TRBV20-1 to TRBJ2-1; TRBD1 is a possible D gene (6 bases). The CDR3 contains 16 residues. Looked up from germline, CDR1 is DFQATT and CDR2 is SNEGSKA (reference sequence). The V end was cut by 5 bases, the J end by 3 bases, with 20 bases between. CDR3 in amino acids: CSAPPLGRGDYNEQFF. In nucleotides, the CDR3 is TGCAGTGCTCCCCCCCTTGGCAGGGGCGACTACAATGAGCAGTTCTTC.

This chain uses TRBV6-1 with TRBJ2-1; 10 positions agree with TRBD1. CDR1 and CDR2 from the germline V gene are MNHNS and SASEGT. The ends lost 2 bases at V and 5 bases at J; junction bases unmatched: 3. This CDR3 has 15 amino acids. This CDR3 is CASSERGQGNNEQFF. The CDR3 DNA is TGTGCCAGCAGTGAAAGGGGACAGGGGAACAATGAGCAGTTCTTC.

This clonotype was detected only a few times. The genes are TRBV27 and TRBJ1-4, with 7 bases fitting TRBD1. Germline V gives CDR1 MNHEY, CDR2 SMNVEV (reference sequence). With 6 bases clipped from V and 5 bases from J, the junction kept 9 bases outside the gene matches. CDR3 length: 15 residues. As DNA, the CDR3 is TGTGCCAGCAGGCAGGGGGTGGCTACGAATGAAAAACTGTTTTTT. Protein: CASRQGVATNEKLFF. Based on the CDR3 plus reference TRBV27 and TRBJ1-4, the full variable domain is EAQVTQNPRYLITVTGKKLTVTCSQNMNHEYMSWYRQDPGLGLRQIYYSMNVEVTDKGDVPEGYKVSRKEKRNFPLILESPSPNQTSLYFCASRQGVATNEKLFFGSGTQLSVL.

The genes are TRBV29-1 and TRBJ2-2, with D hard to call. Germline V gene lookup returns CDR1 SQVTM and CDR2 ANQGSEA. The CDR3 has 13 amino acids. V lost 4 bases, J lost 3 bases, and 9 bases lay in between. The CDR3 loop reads CSVVPAHTGELFF. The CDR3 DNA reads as TGCAGCGTTGTCCCAGCACACACCGGGGAGCTGTTTTTT.

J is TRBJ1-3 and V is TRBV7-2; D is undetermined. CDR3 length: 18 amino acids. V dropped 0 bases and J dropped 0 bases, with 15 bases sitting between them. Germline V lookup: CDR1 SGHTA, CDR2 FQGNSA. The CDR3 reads CASSLADPFYSSGNTIYF. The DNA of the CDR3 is TGTGCCAGCAGCTTAGCGGATCCTTTTTATAGCTCTGGAAACACCATATATTTT.